These 2 T cell receptor beta chains were sequenced from one sample in a study of blood T cell repertoires in COVID-19. TCRdb's table, derived via immunoSEQ multiplex PCR, lists solely in-frame clones and lacks some. Altogether approximately 100,000 clones are present, 84% being singletons, with the ten largest covering roughly 7.9%. Source material: peripheral blood. These receptors were obtained from a woman of 80 years or more with active or convalescent COVID-19.

The chain links TRBV5-1 to TRBJ2-6, with D perhaps TRBD1 (6 bases). Germline V lookup: CDR1 SGHRS, CDR2 YFSETQ. The CDR3 contains 19 residues. V lost 3 bases, J lost 0 bases, and 19 bases lay in between. The CDR3 sequence is CASSWGTGTRRSGANVLTF. CDR3 DNA sequence: TGCGCCAGCAGCTGGGGAACCGGGACACGACGCTCTGGGGCCAACGTCCTGACTTTC.

V and J are TRBV28 and TRBJ1-5; 7 nucleotides line up with TRBD1. J lost 10 bases, V lost 6 bases, and 9 bases had no gene match. Germline values: CDR1 MDHEN, CDR2 SYDVKM. This CDR3 comprises 13 residues. For the CDR3, the DNA is TGTGCCAGCAGCCCCGGGACAGAAAAACCCCAGCATTTT. Translation: CASSPGTEKPQHF.